These T cell receptor beta chains were read from a single sample in a study of control samples from healthy donors and cancer patients. Assay: immunoSEQ multiplex PCR; the TCRdb copy retains only in-frame clones and omits some. Of some 150,000 clones listed, about 94% are singletons. Material for sequencing was PBMCs. These receptor sequences come from a man in his 60s with colorectal cancer. CDR3s include the opening cysteine and the closing phenylalanine or tryptophan. The order of the fields is D gene, J gene, CDR3 length, clone size, V gene, CDR3 protein, CDR3 DNA. A D gene is named only where the DNA matches it firmly. Rows may omit the clone size; those that give it use once, few, many or a size class.

D gene: TRBD1; J gene: TRBJ2-2; CDR3 length: 16; clone size: once; V gene: TRBV2; CDR3 protein: CASILQGNVNTGELFF; CDR3 DNA: TGTGCCAGCATTCTACAGGGGAACGTGAACACCGGGGAGCTGTTTTTT
D gene: NA; J gene: TRBJ2-4; CDR3 length: 17; clone size: NA; V gene: TRBV3-1/TRBV3-2; CDR3 protein: CASSQDRTGVDKNIQYF; CDR3 DNA: TGTGCCAGCAGCCAAGATCGAACGGGGGTGGACAAAAACATTCAGTACTTC
D gene: TRBD2; J gene: TRBJ2-3; CDR3 length: 15; clone size: NA; V gene: TRBV19; CDR3 protein: CASSIRRGNTDTQYF; CDR3 DNA: TGTGCCAGTAGTATTCGGCGGGGGAACACAGATACGCAGTATTTT
D gene: NA; J gene: TRBJ1-6; CDR3 length: 14; clone size: few; V gene: TRBV27; CDR3 protein: CASSLGRTNSPLHF; CDR3 DNA: TGTGCCAGCAGTTTGGGCAGAACCAATTCACCCCTCCACTTT
D gene: TRBD2; J gene: TRBJ2-3; CDR3 length: 14; clone size: NA; V gene: TRBV3-1/TRBV3-2; CDR3 protein: CASSYRLAADTQYF; CDR3 DNA: TGTGCCAGCAGCTACCGACTAGCAGCAGATACGCAGTATTTT
D gene: NA; J gene: TRBJ1-1; CDR3 length: 15; clone size: NA; V gene: TRBV6-5; CDR3 protein: CASSYQVAYNTEAFF; CDR3 DNA: TGTGCCAGCAGTTACCAGGTGGCCTACAACACTGAAGCTTTCTTT
D gene: TRBD2; J gene: TRBJ2-7; CDR3 length: 12; clone size: NA; V gene: TRBV2; CDR3 protein: CASKKGGYEQYF; CDR3 DNA: TGTGCCAGCAAGAAGGGAGGGTACGAGCAGTACTTC
D gene: TRBD1; J gene: TRBJ1-6; CDR3 length: 16; clone size: NA; V gene: TRBV6-2/TRBV6-3; CDR3 protein: CASSRQTGKRTSPLHF; CDR3 DNA: TGTGCCAGCAGCCGACAGACAGGGAAGCGGACTTCACCCCTCCACTTT
D gene: NA; J gene: TRBJ1-5; CDR3 length: 14; clone size: NA; V gene: TRBV7-2; CDR3 protein: CASSLGQVYQPQHF; CDR3 DNA: TGTGCCAGCAGCTTAGGACAGGTCTATCAGCCCCAGCATTTT
D gene: TRBD1; J gene: TRBJ1-1; CDR3 length: 13; clone size: NA; V gene: TRBV29-1; CDR3 protein: CSALQGAVTEAFF; CDR3 DNA: TGCAGCGCCCTACAGGGGGCGGTCACTGAAGCTTTCTTT
D gene: TRBD2; J gene: TRBJ2-1; CDR3 length: 17; clone size: NA; V gene: TRBV4-2; CDR3 protein: CASSPRTSGGAGNEQFF; CDR3 DNA: TGTGCCAGCAGCCCTCGGACTAGCGGGGGGGCAGGGAATGAGCAGTTCTTC
D gene: TRBD1; J gene: TRBJ1-6; CDR3 length: 12; clone size: NA; V gene: TRBV19; CDR3 protein: CASSEQGPPLHF; CDR3 DNA: TGTGCCAGTAGTGAACAGGGGCCACCCCTCCACTTT
D gene: NA; J gene: TRBJ1-5; CDR3 length: 13; clone size: NA; V gene: TRBV7-2; CDR3 protein: CASSSENNQPQHF; CDR3 DNA: TGTGCCAGCAGCTCCGAGAATAATCAGCCCCAGCATTTT
D gene: NA; J gene: TRBJ2-5; CDR3 length: 15; clone size: NA; V gene: TRBV3-1/TRBV3-2; CDR3 protein: CASSQDYNGVETQYF; CDR3 DNA: TGTGCCAGCAGCCAAGATTATAACGGGGTGGAGACCCAGTACTTC
D gene: NA; J gene: TRBJ2-3; CDR3 length: 15; clone size: NA; V gene: TRBV19; CDR3 protein: CASSDTGISTDTQYF; CDR3 DNA: TGTGCCAGTAGTGATACAGGGATAAGCACAGATACGCAGTATTTT
D gene: TRBD1; J gene: TRBJ2-1; CDR3 length: 17; clone size: once; V gene: TRBV19; CDR3 protein: CASSISLGQGRGDEQFF; CDR3 DNA: TGTGCCAGTAGTATCTCCCTCGGACAGGGGCGCGGGGATGAGCAGTTCTTC
D gene: TRBD1; J gene: TRBJ1-2; CDR3 length: 14; clone size: NA; V gene: TRBV15; CDR3 protein: CATSRDDRDHGYTF; CDR3 DNA: TGTGCCACCAGCAGAGATGACAGGGATCATGGCTACACCTTC
D gene: NA; J gene: TRBJ2-1; CDR3 length: 15; clone size: NA; V gene: TRBV6-2/TRBV6-3; CDR3 protein: CASSWKGSSYNEQFF; CDR3 DNA: TGTGCCAGCAGTTGGAAAGGGAGCTCCTACAATGAGCAGTTCTTC
D gene: NA; J gene: TRBJ2-5; CDR3 length: 11; clone size: NA; V gene: TRBV14; CDR3 protein: CASSQQETQYF; CDR3 DNA: TGTGCCAGCAGCCAGCAAGAGACCCAGTACTTC
D gene: NA; J gene: TRBJ2-3; CDR3 length: 14; clone size: once; V gene: TRBV6-5; CDR3 protein: CASTPTPGARTQYF; CDR3 DNA: TGTGCCAGCACCCCGACCCCGGGGGCGAGGACGCAGTATTTT
D gene: TRBD2; J gene: TRBJ2-5; CDR3 length: 16; clone size: NA; V gene: TRBV24-1; CDR3 protein: CATSDTGLAGHGTQYF; CDR3 DNA: TGTGCCACCAGTGACACTGGACTAGCGGGGCATGGGACCCAGTACTTC
D gene: TRBD1; J gene: TRBJ2-3; CDR3 length: 17; clone size: NA; V gene: TRBV11-2; CDR3 protein: CASSLARTGVLLSTQYF; CDR3 DNA: TGTGCCAGCAGCTTAGCCCGGACAGGGGTCCTCCTCTCTACGCAGTATTTT
D gene: NA; J gene: TRBJ1-1; CDR3 length: 13; clone size: NA; V gene: TRBV3-1/TRBV3-2; CDR3 protein: CASNKEGNTEAFF; CDR3 DNA: TGTGCCAGCAACAAAGAAGGGAACACTGAAGCTTTCTTT
D gene: NA; J gene: TRBJ2-4; CDR3 length: 12; clone size: NA; V gene: TRBV11-2; CDR3 protein: CASSHDKNIQYF; CDR3 DNA: TGTGCCAGCAGTCACGACAAAAACATTCAGTACTTC
D gene: NA; J gene: TRBJ1-5; CDR3 length: 13; clone size: NA; V gene: TRBV27; CDR3 protein: CASSLFSNQPQHF; CDR3 DNA: TGTGCCAGCAGTTTATTTAGTAATCAGCCCCAGCATTTT
D gene: TRBD2; J gene: TRBJ2-1; CDR3 length: 17; clone size: NA; V gene: TRBV7-9; CDR3 protein: CASSPRVRGKIYNEQFF; CDR3 DNA: TGTGCCAGCAGCCCTCGAGTGCGGGGGAAGATCTACAATGAGCAGTTCTTC
D gene: NA; J gene: TRBJ1-2; CDR3 length: 13; clone size: once; V gene: TRBV12-3/TRBV12-4; CDR3 protein: CASSLSHVYGYTF; CDR3 DNA: TGTGCCAGCAGTTTATCACACGTCTATGGCTACACCTTC
D gene: NA; J gene: TRBJ2-3; CDR3 length: 13; clone size: NA; V gene: TRBV29-1; CDR3 protein: CSVAGSSTDTQYF; CDR3 DNA: TGCAGCGTTGCGGGGTCTAGCACAGATACGCAGTATTTT
D gene: NA; J gene: TRBJ2-3; CDR3 length: 14; clone size: once; V gene: TRBV29-1; CDR3 protein: CSVVVVAGTDTQYF; CDR3 DNA: TGCAGCGTTGTGGTGGTAGCGGGCACAGATACGCAGTATTTT
D gene: NA; J gene: TRBJ2-7; CDR3 length: 16; clone size: once; V gene: TRBV21-1; CDR3 protein: CASSLGSGTGGHEQYF; CDR3 DNA: TGTGCCAGCAGCCTAGGATCCGGGACAGGGGGCCACGAGCAGTACTTC
D gene: TRBD1; J gene: TRBJ2-7; CDR3 length: 16; clone size: NA; V gene: TRBV4-1; CDR3 protein: CASSQETTGGWNEQYF; CDR3 DNA: TGCGCCAGCAGCCAAGAGACAACAGGGGGCTGGAACGAGCAGTACTTC
D gene: NA; J gene: TRBJ2-7; CDR3 length: 15; clone size: NA; V gene: TRBV7-8; CDR3 protein: CASSFPQQGYYEQYF; CDR3 DNA: TGTGCCAGCAGCTTTCCCCAACAGGGCTACTACGAGCAGTACTTC